The clone carrying this T cell receptor beta chain was seen just once. The record originates from a study of blood T cell repertoires in COVID-19. About the research overall: Samples of COVID-19 (acute and convalescent) were obtained from the United States, Italy and Spain. From T cells, B-cell-depleted T cells, or PBMCs came the material, which was cDNA or gDNA.

Germline CDR1 is MDHEN and CDR2 is SYDVKM. V was clipped by 5 bases and J by 2 bases, with 13 bases between them. The CDR3 covers 14 residues. Methods used by the authors: By means of reference gene primer amplification, nucleated cell counts were estimated. Sequencing was performed with immunoSEQ multiplex PCR; in TCRdb, only in-frame clones are kept and a portion is missing. The V and J calls and clone size are taken from that table; D and trimming were inferred from the DNA. The profile shows fewer than 150,000 clones, just over 85% of them singletons. The rearrangement links TRBV28 to TRBJ2-7; a weak D match, TRBD2 (5 bases). The sequence derives from a woman aged 50 to 65 with active or convalescent COVID-19. Sequencing was carried out using peripheral blood. In DNA form, the CDR3 reads TGTGCCAGCAGTCCTGGACTGCAGCCCTACGAGCAGTACTTC. Protein: CASSPGLQPYEQYF.